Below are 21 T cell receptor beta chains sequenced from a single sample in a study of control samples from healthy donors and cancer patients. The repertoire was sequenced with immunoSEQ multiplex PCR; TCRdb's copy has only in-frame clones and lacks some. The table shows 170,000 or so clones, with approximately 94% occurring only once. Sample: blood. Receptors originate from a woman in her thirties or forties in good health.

The CDR3 reads CASTGQGGRGPQHF. CDR3 DNA sequence: TGTGCCAGCACAGGCCAGGGCGGGAGGGGGCCCCAGCATTTT. The chain joins TRBV2 to TRBJ1-5, with a tentative D call TRBD1 (5 bases). Germline values: CDR1 SNHLY, CDR2 FYNNEI. V lost 7 bases and J 9 bases, leaving 19 bases between the germline ends. The length of the CDR3 is 14 residues.

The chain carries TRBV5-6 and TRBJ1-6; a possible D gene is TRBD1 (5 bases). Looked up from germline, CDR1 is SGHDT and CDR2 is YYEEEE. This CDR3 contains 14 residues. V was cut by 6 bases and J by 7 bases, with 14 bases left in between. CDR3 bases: TGTGCCAGCACCCTCGGGGGATACAATTCACCCCTCCACTTT. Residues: CASTLGGYNSPLHF.

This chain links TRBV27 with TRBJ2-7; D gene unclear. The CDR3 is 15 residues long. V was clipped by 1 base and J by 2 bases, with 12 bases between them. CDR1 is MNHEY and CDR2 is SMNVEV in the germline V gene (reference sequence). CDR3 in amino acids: CASSLYSKGTYEQYF. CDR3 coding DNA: TGTGCCAGCAGTTTATATAGTAAGGGAACCTACGAGCAGTACTTC.

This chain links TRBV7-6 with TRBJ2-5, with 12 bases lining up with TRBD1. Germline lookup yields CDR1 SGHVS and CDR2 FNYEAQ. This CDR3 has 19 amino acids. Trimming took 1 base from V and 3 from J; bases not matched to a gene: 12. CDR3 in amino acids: CASSLEGRGQGARKETQYF. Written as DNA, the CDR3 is TGTGCCAGCAGCTTAGAGGGGAGGGGACAGGGGGCGCGAAAAGAGACCCAGTACTTC.

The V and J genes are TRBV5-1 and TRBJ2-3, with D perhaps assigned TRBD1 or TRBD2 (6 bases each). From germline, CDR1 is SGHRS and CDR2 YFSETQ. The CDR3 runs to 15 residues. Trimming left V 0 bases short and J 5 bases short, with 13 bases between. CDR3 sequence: CASSLASGAQDTQYF. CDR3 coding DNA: TGCGCCAGCAGCTTGGCCTCGGGGGCCCAAGATACGCAGTATTTT.

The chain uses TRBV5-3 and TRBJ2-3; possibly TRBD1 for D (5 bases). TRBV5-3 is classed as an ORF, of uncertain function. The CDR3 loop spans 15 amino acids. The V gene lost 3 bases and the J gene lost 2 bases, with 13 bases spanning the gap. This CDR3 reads CARSSTGVFTDTQYF. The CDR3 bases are TGTGCCAGAAGCTCTACAGGTGTTTTCACAGATACGCAGTATTTT.

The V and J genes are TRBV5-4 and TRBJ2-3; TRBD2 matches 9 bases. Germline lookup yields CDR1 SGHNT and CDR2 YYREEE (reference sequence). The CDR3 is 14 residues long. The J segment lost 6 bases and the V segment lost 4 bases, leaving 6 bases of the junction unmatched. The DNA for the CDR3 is TGTGCCAGCAGCCGGGGACTAGCTGGGGATACGCAGTATTTT. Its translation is CASSRGLAGDTQYF.

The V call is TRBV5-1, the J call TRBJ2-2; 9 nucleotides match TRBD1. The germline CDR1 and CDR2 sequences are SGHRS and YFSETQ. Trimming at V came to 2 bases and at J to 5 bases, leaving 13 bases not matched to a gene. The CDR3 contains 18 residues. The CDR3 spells CASSLRPQGDRVTGELFF. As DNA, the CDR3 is TGCGCCAGCAGCTTAAGGCCACAGGGGGACAGGGTTACCGGGGAGCTGTTTTTT. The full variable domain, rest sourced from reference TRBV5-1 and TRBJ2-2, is KAGVTQTPRYLIKTRGQQVTLSCSPISGHRSVSWYQQTPGQGLQFLFEYFSETQRNKGNFPGRFSGRQFSNSRSEMNVSTLELGDSALYLCASSLRPQGDRVTGELFFGEGSRLTVL.

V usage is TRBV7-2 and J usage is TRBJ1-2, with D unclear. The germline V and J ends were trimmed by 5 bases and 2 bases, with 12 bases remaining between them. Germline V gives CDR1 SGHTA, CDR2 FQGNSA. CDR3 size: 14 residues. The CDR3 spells CASSLVDINYGYTF. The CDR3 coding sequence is TGTGCCAGCAGCCTCGTCGACATAAACTATGGCTACACCTTC.

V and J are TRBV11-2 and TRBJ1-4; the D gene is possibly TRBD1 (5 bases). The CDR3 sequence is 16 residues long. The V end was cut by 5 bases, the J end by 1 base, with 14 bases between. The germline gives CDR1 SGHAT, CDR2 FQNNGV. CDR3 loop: CASSLRGAQTNEKLFF. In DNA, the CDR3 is TGTGCCAGCAGCCTAAGGGGCGCCCAAACTAATGAAAAACTGTTTTTT.

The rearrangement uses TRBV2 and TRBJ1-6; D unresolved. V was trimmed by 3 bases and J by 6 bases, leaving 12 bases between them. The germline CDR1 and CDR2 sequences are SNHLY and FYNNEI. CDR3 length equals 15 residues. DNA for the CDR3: TGTGCCAGCAGTGATGAGGGTTCGCTTAATTCACCCCTCCACTTT. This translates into CASSDEGSLNSPLHF.

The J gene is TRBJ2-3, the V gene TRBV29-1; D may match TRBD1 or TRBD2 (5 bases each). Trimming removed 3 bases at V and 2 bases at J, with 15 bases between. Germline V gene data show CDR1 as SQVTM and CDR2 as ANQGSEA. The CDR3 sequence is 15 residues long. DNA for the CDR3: TGCAGCGTTGACAGGGACCTCCCACTCACAGATACGCAGTATTTT. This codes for CSVDRDLPLTDTQYF.

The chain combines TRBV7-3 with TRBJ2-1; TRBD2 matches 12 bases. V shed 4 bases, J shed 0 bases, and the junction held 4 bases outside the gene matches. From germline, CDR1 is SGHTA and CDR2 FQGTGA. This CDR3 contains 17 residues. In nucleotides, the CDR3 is TGTGCCAGCAGCTCTCTGGGACTAGCGGGCTCCTACAATGAGCAGTTCTTC. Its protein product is CASSSLGLAGSYNEQFF.

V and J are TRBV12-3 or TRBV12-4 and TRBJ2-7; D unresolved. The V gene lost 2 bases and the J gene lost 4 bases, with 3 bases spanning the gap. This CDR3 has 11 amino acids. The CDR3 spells CASSLKYEQYF. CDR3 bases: TGTGCCAGCAGTTTAAAGTACGAGCAGTACTTC.

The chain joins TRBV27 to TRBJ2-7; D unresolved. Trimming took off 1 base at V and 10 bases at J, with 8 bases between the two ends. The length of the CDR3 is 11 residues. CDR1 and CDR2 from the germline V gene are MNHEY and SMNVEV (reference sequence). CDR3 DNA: TGTGCCAGCAGTTTATTAGGGAATCAGTACTTC. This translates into CASSLLGNQYF.

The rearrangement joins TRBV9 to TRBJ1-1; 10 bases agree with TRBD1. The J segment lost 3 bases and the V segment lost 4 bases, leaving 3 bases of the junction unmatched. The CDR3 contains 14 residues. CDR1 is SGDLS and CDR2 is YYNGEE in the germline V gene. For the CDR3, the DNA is TGTGCCAGCAGCATGGGACAGGGGTACACTGAAGCTTTCTTT. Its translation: CASSMGQGYTEAFF.

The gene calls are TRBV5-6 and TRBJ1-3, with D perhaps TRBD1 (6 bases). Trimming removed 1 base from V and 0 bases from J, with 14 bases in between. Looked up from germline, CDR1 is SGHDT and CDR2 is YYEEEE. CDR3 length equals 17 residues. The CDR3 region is CASSLLYRDLSGNTIYF. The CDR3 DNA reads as TGTGCCAGCAGCTTGCTGTACAGGGACCTCTCTGGAAACACCATATATTTT.

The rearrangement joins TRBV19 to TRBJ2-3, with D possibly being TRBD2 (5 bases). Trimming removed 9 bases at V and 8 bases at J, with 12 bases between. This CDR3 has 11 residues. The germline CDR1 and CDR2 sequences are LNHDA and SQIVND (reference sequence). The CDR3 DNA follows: TGTGCCAGCACCGACGGGGTTACGCAGTATTTT. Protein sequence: CASTDGVTQYF.

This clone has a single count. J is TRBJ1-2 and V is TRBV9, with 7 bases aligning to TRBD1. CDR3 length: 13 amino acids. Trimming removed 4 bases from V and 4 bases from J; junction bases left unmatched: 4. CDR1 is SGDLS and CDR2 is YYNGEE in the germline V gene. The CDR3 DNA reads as TGTGCCAGCAGCCCTCGACAGGGCTATGGCTACACCTTC. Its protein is CASSPRQGYGYTF.

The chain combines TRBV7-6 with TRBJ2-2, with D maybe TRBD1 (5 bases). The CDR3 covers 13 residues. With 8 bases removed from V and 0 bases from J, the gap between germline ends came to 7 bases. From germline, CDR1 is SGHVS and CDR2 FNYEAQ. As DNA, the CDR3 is TGTGCCAGCGGGGCGACGAACACCGGGGAGCTGTTTTTT. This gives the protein CASGATNTGELFF.

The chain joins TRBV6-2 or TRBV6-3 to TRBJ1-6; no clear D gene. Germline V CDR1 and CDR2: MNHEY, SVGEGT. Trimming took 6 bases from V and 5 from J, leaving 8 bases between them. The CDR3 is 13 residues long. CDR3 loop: CASSTDHNSPLHF. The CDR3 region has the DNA TGTGCCAGCAGCACCGACCATAATTCACCCCTCCACTTT.